Shown below are 30 T cell receptor beta chains from a single sample sequenced in a study of beta chain features in type 1 diabetes (dated by TCRdb to the late 2010s). Study-wide conclusions, independent of this receptor: A moderate but significant shortening of TCRB CDR3 length was observed in type 1 diabetes patients in all four CD4+ subsets.

Library method: the immunoSEQ multiplex PCR assay. All of the isolated RNA was reverse transcribed with the High Capacity cDNA Reverse Transcription Kit, so expressed TCRB transcripts were sequenced. TCRdb retrieved this table from immuneACCESS and kept in-frame rearrangements only. Not all clones are present; in checked studies, unresolved V genes account for under half, and no reason is known for the remainder. The sample records a few hundred thousand clones, approximately 15% of which are singletons. The ten largest clones take up about 0.02% of the sample. No cognate antigen is known for these TCRs. Sequenced input: naive CD4+ T cells from blood. In light of the paper, this sample's cell subset or site label describes: true naive CD4+ T cells. These receptors came from a man younger than 45 with type 1 diabetes.

This clone has more than one count but fewer than ten. The chain uses TRBV4-2 and TRBJ2-1, with D possibly TRBD1 on 5 matching bases. Germline lookup yields CDR1 LGHNA and CDR2 YNFKEQ. CDR3 length: 16 residues. The V gene lost 4 bases and the J gene lost 7 bases, with 20 bases spanning the gap. The CDR3: CASSLSPGLLLNEQFF. The CDR3 region has the DNA TGTGCCAGCAGCCTCTCCCCAGGGCTCCTACTGAATGAGCAGTTCTTC.

The J gene is TRBJ2-2, the V gene TRBV7-9; the match to TRBD1 covers 11 bases. Germline CDR1 is SEHNR and CDR2 is FQNEAQ (reference sequence). J was trimmed by 6 bases and V by 5 bases; bases with no gene match: 8. This CDR3 contains 16 residues. This chain's CDR3 is CASSLGQGAVAGELFF. The CDR3 nucleotides read TGTGCCAGCAGCCTCGGACAGGGGGCGGTAGCCGGGGAGCTGTTTTTT.

This sequence joins TRBV18 and TRBJ2-1; 9 bases match TRBD2. The V gene's germline CDR1 is KGHSH and CDR2 LQKENI. Germline trimming cut 2 bases from V and 8 bases from J; bases unmatched to any gene: 4. The CDR3 length is 14 residues. The DNA for the CDR3 is TGTGCCAGCTCACCAGGACTAGCGAGTGATGAGCAGTTCTTC. Translated: CASSPGLASDEQFF.

This clone was detected only a few times. The chain recombines TRBV5-1 with TRBJ2-5, with a tentative D call TRBD2 (6 bases). Looked up from germline, CDR1 is SGHRS and CDR2 is YFSETQ. V lost 0 bases and J 5 bases, leaving 8 bases between the germline ends. This CDR3 spans 13 amino acids. The CDR3: CASSLARGETQYF. The CDR3 coding sequence is TGCGCCAGCAGCTTGGCCCGGGGGGAGACCCAGTACTTC.

V is TRBV25-1 and J is TRBJ1-1; D call uncertain. The CDR3 length is 14 residues. From germline, CDR1 is MGHDK and CDR2 SYGVNS. The V end lost 6 bases, the J end lost 1 base, and 12 bases lay between the germline ends. In DNA form, the CDR3 reads TGTGCCAGCAGCGGACTGGAACCGAACACTGAAGCTTTCTTT. Translated: CASSGLEPNTEAFF.

This chain uses TRBV7-2 with TRBJ2-1, with TRBD2 matching 7 bases. This CDR3 has 15 amino acids. Per germline, CDR1 SGHTA and CDR2 FQGNSA. Losses at the gene ends were 1 base for V and 1 base for J; bases not matched to a gene: 1. The CDR3 nucleotides read TGTGCCAGCAGCTTAGACGGGAGGTCCTACAATGAGCAGTTCTTC. Its translation is CASSLDGRSYNEQFF.

Only a few counts were recorded for this clone. The V and J genes are TRBV4-2 and TRBJ2-1; 12 bases fit TRBD2. The length of the CDR3 is 15 residues. Germline V gives CDR1 LGHNA, CDR2 YNFKEQ. Trimming removed 5 bases from V and 7 bases from J; junction bases left unmatched: 6. The CDR3 coding sequence is TGTGCCAGCAGCGGCGGACTAGCGGGGAAAAATGAGCAGTTCTTC. Amino acid sequence: CASSGGLAGKNEQFF.

This rearrangement joins TRBV9 to TRBJ2-1; no firm D call. CDR1 is SGDLS, CDR2 YYNGEE, per germline. This CDR3 has 13 residues. V gave up 1 base and J gave up 4 bases, with 6 bases separating them. CDR3 DNA: TGTGCCAGCAGCGTATCCCGGTACAATGAGCAGTTCTTC. Its protein is CASSVSRYNEQFF.

V is TRBV6-6 and J is TRBJ1-6; D not resolved. Trimming removed 2 bases at V and 8 bases at J, with 13 bases between. Germline-derived CDR1 and CDR2 are MNHNY and SVGAGI (reference sequence). This CDR3 region has 15 residues. CDR3: CASSYDIEKDSPLHF. CDR3 nucleotide sequence: TGTGCCAGCAGTTACGACATCGAAAAAGATTCACCCCTCCACTTT.

This clone was observed many times. The chain joins TRBV28 to TRBJ2-4; D gene unclear. Germline lookup yields CDR1 MDHEN and CDR2 SYDVKM. The V end lost 5 bases, the J end lost 7 bases, and 6 bases lay between the germline ends. CDR3 length: 11 amino acids. CDR3 nucleotide sequence: TGTGCCAGCAGTGAGAGGAACATTCAGTACTTC. Protein product: CASSERNIQYF. The entire variable domain, with the rest obtained from reference TRBV28 and TRBJ2-4, is as follows: DVKVTQSSRYLVKRTGEKVFLECVQDMDHENMFWYRQDPGLGLRLIYFSYDVKMKEKGDIPEGYSVSREKKERFSLILESASTNQTSMYLCASSERNIQYFGAGTRLSVL.

This clone occurred once. The chain links TRBV18 to TRBJ2-1, with TRBD2 matching 15 bases. Germline assignment: CDR1 KGHSH and CDR2 LQKENI. V was clipped by 3 bases and J by 9 bases; unmatched bases: 6. The CDR3 length is 16 residues. CDR3 loop: CASSPQGLAGGVEQFF. The CDR3 DNA follows: TGTGCCAGCTCACCCCAGGGACTAGCGGGAGGAGTTGAGCAGTTCTTC.

This clone was seen only a few times. This chain joins TRBV7-2 and TRBJ2-7; no clear D. There are 13 residues in the CDR3. V lost 5 bases to trimming and J lost 2 bases, with 10 bases between them. Germline-derived CDR1 and CDR2 are SGHTA and FQGNSA. This chain's CDR3 is CASSTEIPYEQYF. The CDR3 DNA sequence: TGTGCCAGCAGCACGGAGATACCCTACGAGCAGTACTTC. Variable domain in full (rest from reference TRBV7-2 and TRBJ2-7): GAGVSQSPSNKVTEKGKDVELRCDPISGHTALYWYRQSLGQGLEFLIYFQGNSAPDKSGLPSDRFSAERTGGSVSTLTIQRTQQEDSAVYLCASSTEIPYEQYFGPGTRLTVT.

This chain connects TRBV29-1 to TRBJ2-3; D not resolved. This CDR3 contains 12 residues. Per germline, CDR1 SQVTM and CDR2 ANQGSEA. Trimming removed 8 bases from V and 1 base from J, with 10 bases in between. CDR3 amino acids: CSPLTGTDTQYF. CDR3 in DNA: TGCAGCCCCCTCACGGGCACAGATACGCAGTATTTT.

The chain recombines TRBV18 with TRBJ2-6; TRBD1 agrees at 9 bases. V trimming: 10 bases; J trimming: 0 bases; junction bases outside the gene matches: 10. The CDR3 is made up of 17 amino acids. Germline V gene sequence: CDR1 KGHSH, CDR2 LQKENI. The CDR3 region is CATSPSGQGSGANVLTF. For the CDR3, the DNA is TGTGCCACCTCCCCCTCGGGACAGGGCTCTGGGGCCAACGTCCTGACTTTC.

This clone has just a few counts. The V gene is TRBV14, the J gene TRBJ2-1; D perhaps matches TRBD1 (6 bases). Trimming left V 5 bases short and J 5 bases short, with 16 bases between. Germline V gives CDR1 SGHDN, CDR2 FVKESK. CDR3 size: 15 residues. The CDR3 reads CASSAEQGGDNEQFF. In DNA form, the CDR3 reads TGTGCCAGCAGCGCAGAACAGGGTGGGGACAATGAGCAGTTCTTC.

This clone was detected a few times. V and J are TRBV4-2 and TRBJ2-4; D unclear. The CDR3 runs to 17 residues. V gave up 0 bases and J gave up 0 bases, with 12 bases separating them. CDR1 is LGHNA and CDR2 is YNFKEQ in the germline V gene. The CDR3 spells CASSQDLTNLAKNIQYF. The CDR3 coding sequence is TGTGCCAGCAGCCAAGATCTAACTAACCTAGCCAAAAACATTCAGTACTTC.

In its sample, this clone was seen a few times. The chain uses TRBV7-7 and TRBJ2-2; tentative D call: TRBD1 (6 bases). Germline lookup yields CDR1 SSHAT and CDR2 FNYEAQ (reference sequence). V was pared by 5 bases and J by 7 bases, with 11 bases between. The CDR3 extends over 13 amino acids. The CDR3 DNA reads as TGTGCCAGCAGCGAACTACAGGGCGGGGAGCTGTTTTTT. Its translation: CASSELQGGELFF.

This clone has more than one count but fewer than ten. The J gene is TRBJ2-1, the V gene TRBV30, with a possible D match to TRBD1 (5 bases). The CDR3 consists of 14 residues. V was trimmed by 3 bases and J by 0 bases, leaving 9 bases between them. Germline CDR1 is GTSNPN and CDR2 is SVGIG (reference sequence). The CDR3 coding sequence is TGTGCCTGGAGGACAGAGAGCTCCTACAATGAGCAGTTCTTC. This codes for CAWRTESSYNEQFF.

The rearrangement uses TRBV5-1 and TRBJ2-3; 10 nucleotides match TRBD1. V dropped 4 bases and J dropped 4; count of bases not matched to a gene: 6. The germline V gene encodes CDR1 SGHRS and CDR2 YFSETQ. This CDR3 comprises 15 residues. The CDR3 spells CASSPGQGVADTQYF. CDR3 nucleotides: TGCGCCAGCAGCCCAGGACAGGGGGTCGCAGATACGCAGTATTTT.

V usage is TRBV29-1 and J usage is TRBJ2-7; TRBD2 matches 7 bases. Germline V CDR1 and CDR2: SQVTM, ANQGSEA. The V gene end was trimmed by 7 bases and the J gene end by 7 bases; junction bases not matched to a gene: 7. The CDR3 has 11 residues. CDR3 protein: CSAAGEGEQYF. The CDR3 coding sequence is TGCAGCGCTGCTGGGGAGGGGGAGCAGTACTTC.

The chain has TRBV12-5 and TRBJ2-3; 7 bases are shared with TRBD2. This CDR3 contains 14 residues. The V gene's germline CDR1 is LGHNT and CDR2 FRNRAP. The V and J ends lost 6 bases and 3 bases, in that order; junction bases with no gene match: 6. DNA of the CDR3: TGTGCTAGTGGCGGGGACTACCCTACAGATACGCAGTATTTT. This codes for CASGGDYPTDTQYF.

CDR3: CASSPGTGSYSGELFF. In DNA form, the CDR3 reads TGTGCCAGCAGCCCTGGGACAGGGAGCTATTCCGGGGAGCTGTTTTTT. This chain links TRBV5-4 with TRBJ2-2, with 9 positions matching TRBD1. The CDR3 runs to 16 residues. With 4 bases clipped from V and 6 bases from J, the junction kept 10 bases outside the gene matches. From germline, CDR1 is SGHNT and CDR2 YYREEE (reference sequence).

This clone was recorded a few times. The chain recombines TRBV7-2 with TRBJ2-5; TRBD2 matches 7 bases. Unmatched junction bases numbered 8, after V lost 5 bases and J lost 5 bases. The length of the CDR3 is 14 residues. Germline CDR1 is SGHTA and CDR2 is FQGNSA. CDR3 residues: CASSIGLVRETQYF. The DNA for the CDR3 is TGTGCCAGCAGCATCGGACTAGTTCGTGAGACCCAGTACTTC.

This clone has just a few counts. The CDR3 protein is CASSSPGGAYNEQFF. The CDR3 region has the DNA TGTGCCAGCAGCTCCCCTGGGGGGGCGTACAATGAGCAGTTCTTC. This chain connects TRBV9 to TRBJ2-1, with D possibly being TRBD2 (7 bases). CDR1 SGDLS and CDR2 YYNGEE come from the germline V gene. The CDR3 extends over 15 amino acids. V shed 4 bases and J shed 4 bases, with 15 bases lying between them.

The chain carries TRBV7-8 and TRBJ2-5; the match to TRBD2 covers 12 bases. J lost 4 bases, V lost 6 bases, and 6 bases had no gene match. The CDR3 has 15 amino acids. Germline CDR1 reads SGHVS; CDR2 reads FQNEAQ. The CDR3 loop is CASSSASGGGETQYF. The CDR3 nucleotides read TGTGCCAGCAGTTCCGCTAGCGGGGGGGGAGAGACCCAGTACTTC.

V is TRBV5-4 and J is TRBJ1-2, with D possibly matching TRBD1 (5 bases). The V end lost 3 bases, the J end lost 7 bases, and 13 bases lay between the germline ends. The CDR3 consists of 13 residues. CDR1 is SGHNT and CDR2 is YYREEE in the germline V gene (reference sequence). The CDR3 loop is CASSSMRGAGYTF. The CDR3 DNA sequence: TGTGCCAGCAGCTCCATGCGCGGGGCTGGCTACACCTTC.

This clone was seen a handful of times. V usage is TRBV28 and J usage is TRBJ2-2; perhaps TRBD1 as D (5 bases). Germline loops: CDR1 MDHEN, CDR2 SYDVKM. The CDR3 is 12 amino acids. The V gene lost 8 bases and the J gene lost 1 base, with 5 bases spanning the gap. The CDR3 DNA reads as TGTGCCAGCCAGGGGAACACCGGGGAGCTGTTTTTT. Its translation is CASQGNTGELFF.

This clone was seen a handful of times. This rearrangement joins TRBV10-1 to TRBJ1-1; no definite D call. The CDR3 spans 13 residues. From germline, CDR1 is WNHNN and CDR2 SYGVQD (reference sequence). Deletions cut 0 bases from V and 8 bases from J, with 10 bases between. For the CDR3, the DNA is TGCGCCAGCAGTGAGTCGAGAAGGGAGGAAGCTTTCTTT. Amino acid sequence: CASSESRREEAFF.

This clone was picked up a small number of times. The J gene is TRBJ2-5, the V gene TRBV11-2; D is undetermined. The CDR3 consists of 12 residues. V was cut by 2 bases and J by 7 bases, with 8 bases left in between. The germline CDR1 and CDR2 sequences are SGHAT and FQNNGV. CDR3 nucleotide sequence: TGTGCCAGCAGCTTAAATTTGAGGACCCAGTACTTC. It translates to CASSLNLRTQYF.

There are a few counts of this clone. The rearrangement links TRBV7-8 to TRBJ1-2; TRBD1 matches at 8 bases. This CDR3 spans 15 amino acids. Trimming removed 5 bases from V and 7 bases from J; junction bases left unmatched: 12. CDR1 is SGHVS, CDR2 FQNEAQ, per germline. The CDR3 is CASSPDRGVRSGYTF. The CDR3 nucleotides read TGTGCCAGCAGCCCAGACAGGGGAGTTCGCTCTGGCTACACCTTC.